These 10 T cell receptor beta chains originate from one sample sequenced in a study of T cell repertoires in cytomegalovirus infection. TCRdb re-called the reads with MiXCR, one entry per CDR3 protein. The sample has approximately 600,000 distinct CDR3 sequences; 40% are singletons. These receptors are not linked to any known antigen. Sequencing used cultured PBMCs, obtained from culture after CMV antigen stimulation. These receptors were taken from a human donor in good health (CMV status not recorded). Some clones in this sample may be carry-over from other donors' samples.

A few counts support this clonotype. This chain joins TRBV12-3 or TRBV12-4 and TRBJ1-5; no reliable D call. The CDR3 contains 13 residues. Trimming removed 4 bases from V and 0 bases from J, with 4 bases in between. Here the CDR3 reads CASSYVSNQPQHF. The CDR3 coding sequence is TGTGCCAGCAGTTACGTTAGCAATCAGCCCCAGCATTTT.

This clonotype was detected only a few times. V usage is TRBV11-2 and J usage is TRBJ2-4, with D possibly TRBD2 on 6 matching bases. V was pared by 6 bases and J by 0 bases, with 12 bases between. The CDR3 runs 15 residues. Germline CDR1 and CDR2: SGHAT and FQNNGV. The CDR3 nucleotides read TGTGCCAGCAGTGGCGGGCGGGGAGCCAAAAACATTCAGTACTTC. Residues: CASSGGRGAKNIQYF.

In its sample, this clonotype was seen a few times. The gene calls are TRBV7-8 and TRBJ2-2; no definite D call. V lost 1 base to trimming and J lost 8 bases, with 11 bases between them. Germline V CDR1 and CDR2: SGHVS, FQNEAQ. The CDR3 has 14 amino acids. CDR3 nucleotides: TGTGCCAGCAGCTTAGGATGGCTAGGGGGGGAGCTGTTTTTT. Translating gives CASSLGWLGGELFF.

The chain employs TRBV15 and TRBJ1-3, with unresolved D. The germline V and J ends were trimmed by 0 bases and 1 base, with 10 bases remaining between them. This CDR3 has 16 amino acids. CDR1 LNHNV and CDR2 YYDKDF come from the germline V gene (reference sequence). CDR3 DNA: TGTGCCACCAGCAGAGATCTAGGAGGGTCTGGAAACACCATATATTTT. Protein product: CATSRDLGGSGNTIYF.

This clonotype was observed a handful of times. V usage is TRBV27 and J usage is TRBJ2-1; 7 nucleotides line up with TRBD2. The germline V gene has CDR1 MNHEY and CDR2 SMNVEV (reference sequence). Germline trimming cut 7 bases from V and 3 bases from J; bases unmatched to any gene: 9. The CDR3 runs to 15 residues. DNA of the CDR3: TGTGCCAGCAAGTCTACGGGAGGTCTCTACAATGAGCAGTTCTTC. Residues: CASKSTGGLYNEQFF.

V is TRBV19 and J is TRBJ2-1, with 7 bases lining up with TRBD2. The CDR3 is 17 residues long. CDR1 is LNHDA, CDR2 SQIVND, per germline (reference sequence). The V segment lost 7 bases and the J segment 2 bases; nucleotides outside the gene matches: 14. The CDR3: CASTLGGLAETYNEQFF. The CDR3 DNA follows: TGTGCCAGTACCCTCGGTGGGCTAGCGGAAACCTACAATGAGCAGTTCTTC.

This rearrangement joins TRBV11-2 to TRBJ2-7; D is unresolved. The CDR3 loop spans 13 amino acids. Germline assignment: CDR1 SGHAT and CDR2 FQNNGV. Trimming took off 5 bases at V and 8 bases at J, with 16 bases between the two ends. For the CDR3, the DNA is TGTGCCAGCAGCCCTAACCCACCAGCTAAGCAGTACTTC. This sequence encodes CASSPNPPAKQYF.

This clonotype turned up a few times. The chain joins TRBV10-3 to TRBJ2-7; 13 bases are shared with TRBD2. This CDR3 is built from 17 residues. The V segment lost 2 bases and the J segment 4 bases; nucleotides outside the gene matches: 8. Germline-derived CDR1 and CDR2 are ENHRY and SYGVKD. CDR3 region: CAISEATSGRAGYEQYF. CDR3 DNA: TGTGCCATCAGTGAGGCCACTAGCGGGAGGGCCGGGTACGAGCAGTACTTC.

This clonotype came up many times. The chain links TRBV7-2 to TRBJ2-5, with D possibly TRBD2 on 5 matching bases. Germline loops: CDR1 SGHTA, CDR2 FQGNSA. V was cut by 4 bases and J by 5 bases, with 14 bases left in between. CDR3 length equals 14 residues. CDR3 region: CASSYQGGRETQYF. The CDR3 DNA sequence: TGTGCCAGCAGCTATCAAGGCGGGCGGGAGACCCAGTACTTC.

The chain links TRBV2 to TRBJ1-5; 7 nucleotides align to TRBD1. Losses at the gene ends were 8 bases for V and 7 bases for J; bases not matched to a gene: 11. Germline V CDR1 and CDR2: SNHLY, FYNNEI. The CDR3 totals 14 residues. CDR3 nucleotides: TGTGCCAGCGGGTGGGGAACAGGGGTCCAGCCCCAGCATTTT. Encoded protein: CASGWGTGVQPQHF.